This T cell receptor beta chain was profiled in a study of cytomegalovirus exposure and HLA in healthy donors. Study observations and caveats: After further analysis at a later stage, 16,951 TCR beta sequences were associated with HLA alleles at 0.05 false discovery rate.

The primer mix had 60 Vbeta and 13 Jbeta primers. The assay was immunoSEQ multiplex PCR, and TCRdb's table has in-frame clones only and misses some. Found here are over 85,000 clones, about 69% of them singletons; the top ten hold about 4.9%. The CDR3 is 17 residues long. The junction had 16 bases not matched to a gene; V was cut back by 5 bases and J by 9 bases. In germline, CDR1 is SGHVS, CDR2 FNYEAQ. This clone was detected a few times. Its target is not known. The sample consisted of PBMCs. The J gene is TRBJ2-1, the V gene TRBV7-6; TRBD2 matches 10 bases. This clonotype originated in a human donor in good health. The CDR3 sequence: CASSRFGTSVEGSEQFF. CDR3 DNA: TGTGCCAGCAGCCGGTTCGGGACTAGCGTGGAGGGTAGTGAGCAGTTCTTC.